Given below is one TCR beta chain in context. Its target is unknown. The data stem from a study of cytomegalovirus exposure and HLA in healthy donors. The PCR made use of 60 Vbeta and 13 Jbeta primers. Repertoires were generated with immunoSEQ multiplex PCR, while TCRdb's copy carries only in-frame clones and drops some. The profile shows about 200,000 clones, around 75% of them singletons. Study-wide results and caveats: Common viral pathogens (according to a later analysis) appeared linked to several of the most significant clusters.

This CDR3 is 18 amino acids long. Trimming removed 5 bases from V and 0 bases from J; junction bases left unmatched: 8. The germline CDR1 and CDR2 sequences are LNHDA and SQIVND (reference sequence). The J gene is TRBJ1-5, the V gene TRBV19; TRBD1 matches 12 bases. Sequencing input: PBMCs. This TCR derives from a woman aged 25 to 39 in good health and CMV-seronegative. The CDR3 DNA is TGTGCCAGTAGTGGGACAGGGGGCTCCTTCCTTAGCAATCAGCCCCAGCATTTT. Translated: CASSGTGGSFLSNQPQHF.